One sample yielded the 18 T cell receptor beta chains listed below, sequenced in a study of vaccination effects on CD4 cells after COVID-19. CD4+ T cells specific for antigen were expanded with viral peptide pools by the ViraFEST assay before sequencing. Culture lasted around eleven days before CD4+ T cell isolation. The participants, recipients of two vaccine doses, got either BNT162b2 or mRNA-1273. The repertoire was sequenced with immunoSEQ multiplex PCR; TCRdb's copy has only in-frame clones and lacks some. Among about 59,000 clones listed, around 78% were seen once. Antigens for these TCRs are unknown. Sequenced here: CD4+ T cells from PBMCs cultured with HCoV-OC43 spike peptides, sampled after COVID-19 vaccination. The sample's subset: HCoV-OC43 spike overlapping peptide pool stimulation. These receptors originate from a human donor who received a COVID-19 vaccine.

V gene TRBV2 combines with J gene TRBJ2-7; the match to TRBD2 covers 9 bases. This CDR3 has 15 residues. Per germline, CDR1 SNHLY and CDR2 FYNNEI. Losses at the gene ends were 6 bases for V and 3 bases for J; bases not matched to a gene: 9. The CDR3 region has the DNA TGTGCCAGCAGCCCCAGCGGGGGGTACTTCTACGAGCAGTACGTC. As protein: CASSPSGGYFYEQYV.

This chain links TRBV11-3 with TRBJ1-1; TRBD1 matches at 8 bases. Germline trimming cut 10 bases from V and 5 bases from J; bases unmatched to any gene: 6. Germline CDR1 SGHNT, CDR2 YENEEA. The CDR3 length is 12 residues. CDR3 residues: CATRGRWTEAFF. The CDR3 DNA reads TGTGCCACCAGGGGGCGTTGGACTGAAGCTTTCTTT. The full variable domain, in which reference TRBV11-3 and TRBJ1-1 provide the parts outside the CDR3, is EAGVVQSPRYKIIEKKQPVAFWCNPISGHNTLYWYLQNLGQGPELLIRYENEEAVDDSQLPKDRFSAERLKGVDSTLKIQPAELGDSAVYLCATRGRWTEAFFGQGTRLTVV.

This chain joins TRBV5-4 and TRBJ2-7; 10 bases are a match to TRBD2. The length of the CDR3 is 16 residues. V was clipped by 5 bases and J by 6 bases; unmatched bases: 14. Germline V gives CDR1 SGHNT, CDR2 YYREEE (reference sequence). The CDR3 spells CASRARAGGRVFEQYV. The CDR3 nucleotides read TGTGCCAGCAGGGCTCGAGCGGGGGGGCGGGTATTCGAGCAGTACGTC.

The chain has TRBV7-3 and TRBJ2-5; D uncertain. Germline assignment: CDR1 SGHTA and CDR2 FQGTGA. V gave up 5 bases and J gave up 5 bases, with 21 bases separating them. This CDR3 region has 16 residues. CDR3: CASSPESSRIGETQYF. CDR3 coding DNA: TGTGCCAGCAGCCCCGAATCTAGTAGGATAGGGGAGACCCAGTACTTC.

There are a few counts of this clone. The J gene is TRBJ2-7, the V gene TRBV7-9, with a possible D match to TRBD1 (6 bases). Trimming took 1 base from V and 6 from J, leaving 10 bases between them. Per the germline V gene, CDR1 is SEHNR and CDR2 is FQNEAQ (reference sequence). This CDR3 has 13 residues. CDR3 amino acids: CASSLVQGSEQYV. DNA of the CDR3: TGTGCCAGCAGCTTAGTCCAGGGGAGCGAGCAGTACGTC.

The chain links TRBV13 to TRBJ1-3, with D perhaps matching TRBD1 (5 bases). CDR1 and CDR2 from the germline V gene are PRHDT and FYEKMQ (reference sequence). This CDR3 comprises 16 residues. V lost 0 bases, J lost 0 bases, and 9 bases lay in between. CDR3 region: CASSLGPGGSGNTIYF. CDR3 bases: TGTGCCAGCAGCTTAGGCCCGGGGGGCTCTGGAAACACCATATATTTT.

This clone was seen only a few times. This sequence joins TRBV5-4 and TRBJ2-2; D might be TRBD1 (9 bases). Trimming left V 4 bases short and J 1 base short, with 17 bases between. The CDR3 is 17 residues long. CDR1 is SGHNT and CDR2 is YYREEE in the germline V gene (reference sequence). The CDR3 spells CASSPGGDRVNTGELFF. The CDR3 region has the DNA TGTGCCAGCAGCCCGGGAGGGGACAGGGTGAACACCGGGGAGCTGTTTTTT.

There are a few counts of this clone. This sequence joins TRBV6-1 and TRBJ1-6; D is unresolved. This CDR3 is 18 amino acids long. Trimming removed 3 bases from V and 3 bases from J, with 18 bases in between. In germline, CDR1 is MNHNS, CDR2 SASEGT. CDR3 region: CASSDSAWVENYNSPLHF. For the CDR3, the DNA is TGTGCCAGCAGTGATAGTGCGTGGGTAGAAAACTATAATTCACCCCTCCACTTT.

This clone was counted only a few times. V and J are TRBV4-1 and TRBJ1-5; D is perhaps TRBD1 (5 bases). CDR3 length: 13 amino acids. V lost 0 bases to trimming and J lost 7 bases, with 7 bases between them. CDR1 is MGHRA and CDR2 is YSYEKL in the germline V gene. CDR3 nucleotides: TGCGCCAGCAGCCAAGATAGACAGCAGCCCCAGCATTTT. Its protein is CASSQDRQQPQHF.

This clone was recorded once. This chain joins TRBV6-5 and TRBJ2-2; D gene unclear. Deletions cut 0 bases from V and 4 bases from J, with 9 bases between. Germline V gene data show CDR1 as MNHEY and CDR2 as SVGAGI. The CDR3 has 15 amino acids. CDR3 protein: CASSYSFQSTGELFF. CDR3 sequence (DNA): TGTGCCAGCAGTTACTCCTTCCAGTCCACCGGGGAGCTGTTTTTT.

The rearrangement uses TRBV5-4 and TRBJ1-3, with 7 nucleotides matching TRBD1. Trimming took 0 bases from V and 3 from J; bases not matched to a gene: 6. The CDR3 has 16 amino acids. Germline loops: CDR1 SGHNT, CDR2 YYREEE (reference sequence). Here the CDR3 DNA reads TGTGCCAGCAGCTTGGGTGGGACAGAAATTGGAAACACCATATATTTT. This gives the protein CASSLGGTEIGNTIYF. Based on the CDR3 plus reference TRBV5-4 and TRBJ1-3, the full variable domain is ETGVTQSPTHLIKTRGQQVTLRCSSQSGHNTVSWYQQALGQGPQFIFQYYREEENGRGNFPPRFSGLQFPNYSSELNVNALELDDSALYLCASSLGGTEIGNTIYFGEGSWLTVV.

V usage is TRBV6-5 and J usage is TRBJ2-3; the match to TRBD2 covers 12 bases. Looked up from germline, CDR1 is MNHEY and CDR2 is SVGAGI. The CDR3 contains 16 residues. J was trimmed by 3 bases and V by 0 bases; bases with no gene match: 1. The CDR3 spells CASSYSTSGGTDTQYF. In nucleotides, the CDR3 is TGTGCCAGCAGTTACTCGACTAGCGGGGGAACAGATACGCAGTATTTT.

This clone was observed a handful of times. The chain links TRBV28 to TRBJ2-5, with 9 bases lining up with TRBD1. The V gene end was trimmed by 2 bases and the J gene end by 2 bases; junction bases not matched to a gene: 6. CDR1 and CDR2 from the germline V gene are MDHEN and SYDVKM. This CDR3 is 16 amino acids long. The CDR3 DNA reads TGTGCCAGCAGTTTACTAGGGACAGGGTCGCAAGAGACCCAGTACTTC. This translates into CASSLLGTGSQETQYF.

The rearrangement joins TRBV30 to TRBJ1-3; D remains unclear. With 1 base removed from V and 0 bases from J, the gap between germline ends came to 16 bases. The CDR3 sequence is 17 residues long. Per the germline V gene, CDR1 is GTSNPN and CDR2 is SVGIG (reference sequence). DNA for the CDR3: TGTGCCTGGAGTGCTAAAACGTCCGGGAGCTCTGGAAACACCATATATTTT. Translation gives CAWSAKTSGSSGNTIYF.

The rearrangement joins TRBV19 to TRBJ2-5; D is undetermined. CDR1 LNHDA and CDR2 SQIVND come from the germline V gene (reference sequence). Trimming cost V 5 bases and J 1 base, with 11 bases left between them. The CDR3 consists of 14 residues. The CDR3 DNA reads TGTGCCAGTAGTGATATTACAGCCCAAGAGACCCAGTACTTC. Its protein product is CASSDITAQETQYF.

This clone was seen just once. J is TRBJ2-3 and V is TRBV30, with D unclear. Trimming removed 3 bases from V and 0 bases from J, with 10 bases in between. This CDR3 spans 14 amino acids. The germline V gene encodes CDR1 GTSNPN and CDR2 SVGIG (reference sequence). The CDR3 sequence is CAWRGSVSTDTQYF. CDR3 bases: TGTGCCTGGAGGGGATCGGTTAGCACAGATACGCAGTATTTT.

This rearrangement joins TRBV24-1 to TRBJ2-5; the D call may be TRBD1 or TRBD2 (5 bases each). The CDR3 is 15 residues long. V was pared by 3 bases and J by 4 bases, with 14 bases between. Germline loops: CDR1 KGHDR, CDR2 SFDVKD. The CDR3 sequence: CATSDPGTDGETQYF. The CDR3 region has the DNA TGTGCCACCAGTGATCCCGGGACCGACGGAGAGACCCAGTACTTC.

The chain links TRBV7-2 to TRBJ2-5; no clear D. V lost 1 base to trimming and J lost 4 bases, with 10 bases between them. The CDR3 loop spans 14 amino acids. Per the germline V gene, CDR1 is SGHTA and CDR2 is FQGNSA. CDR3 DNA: TGTGCCAGCAGCTTAGAACCTTCCAGAGAGACCCAGTACTTC. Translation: CASSLEPSRETQYF.